This TCR beta chain was identified in a study of T cells in Graves' hyperthyroidism and ophthalmopathy. CDR1 and CDR2 from the germline V gene are SNHLY and FYNNEI. This CDR3 is built from 12 residues. The V and J ends lost 0 bases and 4 bases respectively, with 3 bases between them. This clonotype has a count of ten or more. Its antigen is currently unknown. Overall study results and limits: Most thyroid-expanded clonotypes above 0.001 were also found in blood. A 13 V-J signature model discriminated ophthalmopathy versus stable hyperthyroidism.

TCR beta CDR3 sequences were amplified from RNA transcripts. HTBI primers drove first-round RT-PCR of the TCR CDR3. In TCRdb, the multiplex PCR reads were re-called with MiXCR into one record per CDR3 protein. The sample consists of about 560,000 distinct CDR3 sequences, approximately 14% of them appearing once. Uncontrolled infection, other autoimmune disease, pregnancy or lactation barred patients from enrollment. Fresh peripheral blood, 8 to 10 ml, was the source of the PBMCs. This TCR was recovered from a young woman with Graves' hyperthyroidism. The V and J genes are TRBV2 and TRBJ1-2; D is unclear. Sequenced: blood. The CDR3 protein is CASSEASYGYTF. DNA for the CDR3: TGTGCCAGCAGTGAAGCAAGCTATGGCTACACCTTC.